This entry features one T cell receptor beta chain sequence. This sample stems from a study of blood T cells in healthy people across ages. Through a sample-barcoded 5' primer and a J-beta primer mix, a second PCR was run for about 6 to 11 cycles. Per sample, CDR3-containing paired-end reads numbered at least 2.5 million. TCRdb processed the 5' RACE reads anew with MiXCR; each CDR3 protein has one entry. The data hold under 800,000 distinct CDR3 sequences, with approximately 43% observed a single time. This CDR3 contains 15 residues. CDR1 LGHNT and CDR2 FRNRAP come from the germline V gene. J lost 4 bases, V lost 5 bases, and 8 bases had no gene match.

Sequencing was carried out using blood. The sequence was obtained from a woman in her fifties or sixties in good health. The V gene is TRBV12-5, the J gene TRBJ2-5; 9 positions match TRBD1. CDR3 residues: CASGRGQGSGETQYF. CDR3 DNA sequence: TGTGCTAGTGGTAGGGGACAGGGAAGTGGAGAGACCCAGTACTTC.